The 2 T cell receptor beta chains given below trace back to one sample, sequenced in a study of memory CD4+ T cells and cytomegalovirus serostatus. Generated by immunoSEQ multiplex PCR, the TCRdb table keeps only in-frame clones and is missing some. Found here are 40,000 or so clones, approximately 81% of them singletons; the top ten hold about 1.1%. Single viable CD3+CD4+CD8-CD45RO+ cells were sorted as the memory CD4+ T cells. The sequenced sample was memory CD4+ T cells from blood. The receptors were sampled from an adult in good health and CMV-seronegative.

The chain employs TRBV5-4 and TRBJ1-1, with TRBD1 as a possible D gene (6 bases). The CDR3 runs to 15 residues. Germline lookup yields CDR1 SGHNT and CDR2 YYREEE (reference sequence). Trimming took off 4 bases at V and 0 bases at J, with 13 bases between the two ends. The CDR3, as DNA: TGTGCCAGCAGCAAGAGGGGGGTATTGAACACTGAAGCTTTCTTT. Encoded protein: CASSKRGVLNTEAFF.

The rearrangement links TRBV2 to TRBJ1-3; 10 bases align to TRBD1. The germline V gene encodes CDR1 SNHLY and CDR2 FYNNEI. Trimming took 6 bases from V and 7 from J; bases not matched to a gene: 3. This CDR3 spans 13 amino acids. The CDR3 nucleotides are TGTGCCAGCAGGGGACAGGGGAGGAACACCATATATTTT. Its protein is CASRGQGRNTIYF.